These T cell receptor beta chains were read from a single sample in a study of cytotoxic CD8 clonotypes in ibrutinib-treated CLL. Sequencing was performed with immunoSEQ multiplex PCR; in TCRdb, only in-frame clones are kept and a portion is missing. This table holds 330,000 or so clones, roughly 71% found once. The sequenced sample was PBMCs, obtained after 36 months of ibrutinib treatment. Receptor source: a human donor with chronic lymphocytic leukemia. Both conserved end residues are part of each CDR3. Fields, in order: V gene, clone size, J gene, D gene, CDR3 protein, CDR3 DNA. A D gene is named only where the DNA matches it firmly. Only some rows state a clone size, as once, few, many or a class for expanded clones.

>TRBV7-9|.|TRBJ2-7|.
CASSLAGGYEQYF
TGTGCCAGCAGCTTAGCGGGGGGCTACGAGCAGTACTTC
>TRBV6-5|few|TRBJ2-7|TRBD2
CASSYVAGGPLHF
TGTGCCAGCAGTTACGTAGCGGGGGGCCCCCTGCACTTC
>TRBV6-6|.|TRBJ2-2|TRBD2
CASSPSGSLTGELFF
TGTGCCAGCAGTCCTAGCGGGAGCCTAACCGGGGAGCTGTTTTTT
>TRBV27|.|TRBJ2-7|.
CASSFTGRPYEQYF
TGTGCCAGCAGTTTCACAGGGCGACCCTACGAGCAGTACTTC
>TRBV6-5|.|TRBJ1-2|.
CASSLTGNYGYTF
TGTGCCAGCAGCCTTACAGGGAACTATGGCTACACCTTC
>TRBV5-1|.|TRBJ2-5|TRBD2
CASSLGTSGGKGTWYF
TGCGCCAGCAGCTTGGGGACTAGCGGGGGGAAAGGTACTTGGTACTTC
>TRBV15|.|TRBJ2-7|TRBD1
CATSRDRDRGPYF
TGTGCCACCAGCAGAGATCGCGACAGGGGGCCATACTTC
>TRBV11-1|.|TRBJ1-5|TRBD1
CASSWDRNQPQHF
TGTGCCAGCAGCTGGGACAGAAATCAGCCCCAGCATTTT
>TRBV18|few|TRBJ1-1|.
CASSPPTRLDTEAFF
TGTGCCAGCTCACCACCTACACGTCTTGACACTGAAGCTTTCTTT
>TRBV7-3|.|TRBJ2-3|TRBD2
CASSLGAGGPTDTQYF
TGTGCCAGCAGCTTAGGAGCGGGGGGGCCGACAGATACGCAGTATTTT
>TRBV18|.|TRBJ1-2|.
CASSLWTPGGANYGYTF
TGTGCCAGCTCACTCTGGACCCCCGGGGGGGCTAACTATGGCTACACCTTC
>TRBV7-9|.|TRBJ1-1|.
CASSSGRSTEAFF
TGTGCCAGCAGTTCTGGAAGGAGCACTGAAGCTTTCTTT
>TRBV7-2|few|TRBJ1-2|.
CASSFHGNYGYTF
TGTGCCAGCAGCTTCCATGGGAACTATGGCTACACCTTC
>TRBV7-9|.|TRBJ1-2|TRBD1
CASSQDRAINTF
TGTGCCAGCAGCCAGGACAGGGCAATTAACACCTTC
>TRBV7-8|.|TRBJ2-7|.
CASSLGGDRTYEQYF
TGTGCCAGCAGCTTAGGGGGAGACAGAACCTACGAGCAGTACTTC
>TRBV7-8|.|TRBJ1-1|TRBD1
CASSPWDRANTEAFF
TGTGCCAGCAGCCCGTGGGACAGGGCGAACACTGAAGCTTTCTTT
>TRBV5-1|.|TRBJ1-5|TRBD1
CASSIGTAINQPQHF
TGCGCCAGCAGCATAGGGACAGCAATCAATCAGCCCCAGCATTTT
>TRBV27|.|TRBJ2-1|TRBD2
CASSFLAGPLSYNEQFF
TGTGCCAGCAGTTTTTTAGCGGGGCCCCTCTCCTACAATGAGCAGTTCTTC
>TRBV2|.|TRBJ1-5|.
CASSEARDNQHF
TGTGCCAGCAGTGAAGCGCGGGATAACCAGCATTTT
>TRBV4-1|.|TRBJ2-7|.
CASSQIRTPYEQYF
TGCGCCAGCAGCCAAATTCGTACCCCCTACGAGCAGTACTTC
>TRBV5-4|.|TRBJ2-3|TRBD2
CASSFIVLSGGFSDTQYF
TGTGCCAGCAGCTTCATCGTACTTAGCGGGGGCTTTTCAGATACGCAGTATTTT
>TRBV10-3|once|TRBJ2-1|TRBD2
CAISVSEAGGLGEQFF
TGTGCCATCTCAGTAAGCGAAGCGGGAGGCCTTGGTGAGCAGTTCTTC
>TRBV27|.|TRBJ2-7|.
CASSFRDRYEQYF
TGTGCCAGCAGTTTTAGGGATCGCTACGAGCAGTACTTC
>TRBV21-1|few|TRBJ2-7|.
CASSVTGTGREQDF
TGTGCCAGCAGCGTGACCGGGACAGGGAGGGAGCAGGACTTC
>TRBV4-3|.|TRBJ2-1|.
CASSQVPGDEQFF
TGCGCCAGCAGCCAGGTACCGGGGGATGAGCAGTTCTTC
>TRBV6-5|.|TRBJ1-2|.
CASSYSATGYYGYTF
TGTGCCAGCAGTTACTCGGCGACAGGATACTATGGCTACACCTTC
>TRBV7-3|once|TRBJ2-1|.
CASSSTWGLGGNEQFF
TGTGCCAGCAGCTCCACGTGGGGGCTGGGTGGCAATGAGCAGTTCTTC
>TRBV11-2|.|TRBJ2-7|TRBD1
CASSLDRAGYEQYF
TGTGCCAGCAGCTTGGACAGGGCTGGCTACGAGCAGTACTTC
>TRBV19|.|TRBJ2-1|.
CASSGVDNEQFF
TGTGCCAGTAGTGGCGTGGACAATGAGCAGTTCTTC
>TRBV9|.|TRBJ2-1|.
CASSVVEGGFYNEQFF
TGTGCCAGCAGCGTAGTGGAGGGAGGCTTCTACAATGAGCAGTTCTTC
>TRBV18|.|TRBJ1-3|.
CASSPGGTGNTIYF
TGTGCCAGCTCACCTGGAGGGACTGGAAACACCATATATTTT